This T cell receptor beta chain was documented in a study of T cells in women clearing cervical HPV infection. Study details: HLA type could not be excluded as a confounder.

Germline CDR1 reads DFQATT; CDR2 reads SNEGSKA (reference sequence). The CDR3 is 19 residues long. The V segment lost 5 bases and the J segment 3 bases; nucleotides outside the gene matches: 19. Genomic DNA, averaging about 1,200 ng per sample, yielded TCR beta CDR3 via immunoSEQ. The protocol was immunoSEQ multiplex PCR, while the TCRdb copy is restricted to in-frame clones and leaves out a portion. Its clone listing holds fewer than 40,000 clones. Note on this clone: Antigen: not known. The observed sequence ends 3 residues before the CDR3 terminus, with the missing tail filled in from the germline J gene.

Study-wide points: Timing of associations relative to infection is unclear; T-cell subsets were not isolated.

The TCR was taken from a woman aged 18 to 75 with a cervical HPV16 infection that either progressed to CIN3+ or cleared (not recorded which). Sequences were obtained from blood buffy coat. The chain has TRBV20-1 and TRBJ1-5; 10 bases map to TRBD1. The DNA read from the CDR3 is TGCAGTGCTGGGCCCGTGACAGGGGGCGATGGGGGCCCCAATCAGCCC. Translation: CSAGPVTGGDGGPNQP. The full CDR3 reads CSAGPVTGGDGGPNQPQHF.